This entry lists 12 T cell receptor beta chains sequenced from one sample in a study of OX40 agonist ivuxolimab in advanced cancers. The data were produced by immunoSEQ multiplex PCR, yet TCRdb's version contains in-frame clones alone and is incomplete. The data hold about 31,000 clones, with 75% to 95% observed a single time. The specimen comprised CD4+ or CD8+ T cells sorted from blood, sampled in a trial of the OX40 agonist ivuxolimab. These receptors were taken from an adult with an advanced solid tumor such as melanoma, head and neck, liver or kidney cancer.

The chain recombines TRBV9 with TRBJ1-5; no clear D gene. Germline assignment: CDR1 SGDLS and CDR2 YYNGEE. This CDR3 region has 13 residues. Trimming took off 3 bases at V and 9 bases at J, with 13 bases between the two ends. The CDR3 protein is CASSADGLGPQHF. The CDR3 DNA is TGTGCCAGCAGCGCCGATGGTCTGGGGCCCCAGCATTTT.

The CDR3 DNA is TGTGCCAGCAGCTTTGCAGGGAGCTCCTACGAGCAGTACTTC. This codes for CASSFAGSSYEQYF. The chain recombines TRBV5-5 with TRBJ2-7; either TRBD1 or TRBD2 may supply D (5 bases each). V was cut by 2 bases and J by 0 bases, with 9 bases left in between. Per the germline V gene, CDR1 is SGHKS and CDR2 is YYEKEE (reference sequence). This CDR3 spans 14 amino acids.

V usage is TRBV27 and J usage is TRBJ2-7; D is possibly TRBD1 or TRBD2 (5 bases each). Germline-derived CDR1 and CDR2 are MNHEY and SMNVEV (reference sequence). The V end was cut by 3 bases, the J end by 6 bases, with 15 bases between. The CDR3 runs 14 residues. The DNA of the CDR3 is TGTGCCAGCAGTTTTGGGCTAGGGGACGCCGAGCAGTACTTC. Translation gives CASSFGLGDAEQYF.

The V and J genes are TRBV9 and TRBJ2-4; D uncertain. Germline CDR1 reads SGDLS; CDR2 reads YYNGEE. V was shortened by 0 bases and J by 5 bases, with 9 bases between the two germline ends. CDR3 size: 14 residues. The CDR3 sequence: CASSVGSSQNIQYF. The CDR3 DNA follows: TGTGCCAGCAGCGTAGGAAGTTCCCAAAACATTCAGTACTTC.

The chain uses TRBV21-1 and TRBJ1-1; the DNA was not used to check the table's D call, TRBD1. TRBV21-1 is assigned pseudogene status. The CDR3 spans 14 residues. Written as DNA, the CDR3 is TGTGCCAGCAGCGGACAGGGGTTGAACACTGAAGCTTTCTTT. Amino acid sequence: CASSGQGLNTEAFF.

The chain is built from TRBV6-4 and TRBJ2-7, with D perhaps matching TRBD2 (6 bases). The CDR3 contains 14 residues. Germline CDR1 MRHNA, CDR2 SNTAGT. The CDR3, as DNA: TGTGGGCCAACCGGGGGTTTGGGGGGACACGAGCAGTACGTC. This gives the protein CGPTGGLGGHEQYV.

The CDR3 protein is CASSLSTLREGNTGELFF. Written as DNA, the CDR3 is TGTGCCAGCAGCTTGTCGACCTTGCGGGAGGGGAACACCGGGGAGCTGTTTTTT. The V gene is TRBV5-6, the J gene TRBJ2-2; 9 positions agree with TRBD2. Germline loops: CDR1 SGHDT, CDR2 YYEEEE. CDR3 size: 18 residues. After removal of 1 base from V and 1 base from J, the junction contained 8 bases not matched to a gene.

The V and J genes are TRBV2 and TRBJ2-3; D may be TRBD1 (6 bases). The CDR3 sequence is 15 residues long. Between the trimmed V and J ends, which lost 3 bases and 0 bases, there was a span of 10 bases. Germline assignment: CDR1 SNHLY and CDR2 FYNNEI. The DNA for the CDR3 is TGTGCCAGCAGTGAGGACAGATACAGCACAGATACGCAGTATTTT. This encodes CASSEDRYSTDTQYF.

The rearrangement joins TRBV4-1 to TRBJ2-1; 10 bases are shared with TRBD2. Trimming at V came to 0 bases and at J to 7 bases, leaving 3 bases not matched to a gene. The CDR3 extends over 15 amino acids. The germline CDR1 and CDR2 sequences are MGHRA and YSYEKL. The CDR3 loop reads CASSQDASGGNEQFF. CDR3 nucleotide sequence: TGCGCCAGCAGCCAAGATGCTAGCGGGGGTAATGAGCAGTTCTTC.

The chain is built from TRBV5-6 and TRBJ2-1; D gene unclear. Trimming removed 0 bases from V and 8 bases from J, with 12 bases in between. This CDR3 has 14 residues. Germline-derived CDR1 and CDR2 are SGHDT and YYEEEE. CDR3 sequence (DNA): TGTGCCAGCAGCTTGGGACCTGCGCCGGATGAGCAGTTCTTC. Amino acids: CASSLGPAPDEQFF.

This clone was seen more than once but under ten times. V usage is TRBV18 and J usage is TRBJ1-2, with D perhaps TRBD1 (6 bases). Germline CDR1 KGHSH, CDR2 LQKENI. This CDR3 region has 14 residues. The V end lost 2 bases, the J end lost 4 bases, and 11 bases lay between the germline ends. CDR3 in DNA: TGTGCCAGCTCACCATGGACAGAATTCTATGGCTACACCTTC. Encoded protein: CASSPWTEFYGYTF.

The rearrangement joins TRBV6-5 to TRBJ1-4, with a tentative D call TRBD1 (5 bases). V dropped 4 bases and J dropped 6 bases, with 18 bases sitting between them. The CDR3 is 16 amino acids. Germline CDR1 is MNHEY and CDR2 is SVGAGI. CDR3 loop: CASSLSLPQGYEKLFF. For the CDR3, the DNA is TGTGCCAGCAGTTTGAGCCTTCCGCAGGGCTATGAAAAACTGTTTTTT.